The 18 T cell receptor beta chains reported below all come from one sample, sequenced in a study of blood T cell repertoires in COVID-19. Method: immunoSEQ multiplex PCR; TCRdb's copy keeps in-frame clones and lacks some. Here the sample spans under 250,000 clones, around 83% being singletons. Sequenced sample: peripheral blood. The receptors come from a man under 40 who had recovered from COVID-19.

This clone was seen just once. This sequence joins TRBV4-1 and TRBJ2-2, with 9 nucleotides matching TRBD1. Germline V gene lookup returns CDR1 MGHRA and CDR2 YSYEKL. Losses at the gene ends were 4 bases for V and 4 bases for J; bases not matched to a gene: 7. This CDR3 region has 16 residues. The DNA of the CDR3 is TGCGCCAGCAGCCCTACAGGGGGCGTTAGCACCGGGGAGCTGTTTTTT. Protein product: CASSPTGGVSTGELFF.

This clone was seen just once. The chain employs TRBV18 and TRBJ2-3; a weak D match, TRBD2 (5 bases). The germline CDR1 and CDR2 sequences are KGHSH and LQKENI. V lost 4 bases, J lost 1 base, and 24 bases lay in between. This CDR3 spans 19 amino acids. The CDR3 DNA follows: TGTGCCAGCTCACTAAACCACGTGGGGAGCGCCGCCGGCACAGATACGCAGTATTTT. Translating gives CASSLNHVGSAAGTDTQYF. Using reference TRBV18 and TRBJ2-3 for the parts outside the CDR3, the full variable domain is NAGVMQNPRHLVRRRGQEARLRCSPMKGHSHVYWYRQLPEEGLKFMVYLQKENIIDESGMPKERFSAEFPKEGPSILRIQQVVRGDSAAYFCASSLNHVGSAAGTDTQYFGPGTRLTVL.

The chain links TRBV28 to TRBJ1-6; D is unclear. The CDR3 covers 17 residues. V was clipped by 4 bases and J by 0 bases, with 13 bases between them. CDR1 MDHEN and CDR2 SYDVKM come from the germline V gene. The CDR3 coding sequence is TGTGCCAGCAGTTCCACTGACTGGAGCTCCTATAATTCACCCCTCCACTTT. Residues: CASSSTDWSSYNSPLHF.

The gene calls are TRBV18 and TRBJ2-1; TRBD2 matches 8 bases. The CDR3 is 17 residues long. With 2 bases clipped from V and 7 bases from J, the junction kept 13 bases outside the gene matches. Germline V gives CDR1 KGHSH, CDR2 LQKENI. The CDR3 spells CASSPTGPGGPRNEQFF. CDR3 nucleotides: TGTGCCAGCTCACCAACGGGGCCGGGGGGGCCTCGAAATGAGCAGTTCTTC.

This chain uses TRBV2 with TRBJ2-2, with 7 bases that match TRBD1. The ends lost 10 bases at V and 2 bases at J; junction bases unmatched: 7. CDR3 length equals 14 residues. Germline lookup yields CDR1 SNHLY and CDR2 FYNNEI. The CDR3 sequence: CATLDRDNTGELFF. CDR3 nucleotide sequence: TGTGCCACCTTAGACAGGGATAACACCGGGGAGCTGTTTTTT.

A single count supports this clone. The rearrangement joins TRBV7-9 to TRBJ2-1; maybe TRBD1 (5 bases). V lost 5 bases and J 4 bases, leaving 21 bases between the germline ends. This CDR3 spans 17 amino acids. Germline V gene data show CDR1 as SEHNR and CDR2 as FQNEAQ (reference sequence). In nucleotides, the CDR3 is TGTGCCAGCAGCCCCCCCGCGGAGCTGCGACAGTACAATGAGCAGTTCTTC. Encoded protein: CASSPPAELRQYNEQFF.

Many counts were recorded for this clone. The chain recombines TRBV6-5 with TRBJ2-1; D is ambiguous. With 5 bases removed from V and 4 bases from J, the gap between germline ends came to 6 bases. The CDR3 runs to 12 residues. Looked up from germline, CDR1 is MNHEY and CDR2 is SVGAGI. For the CDR3, the DNA is TGTGCCAGCAGTCCAGGTTACAATGAGCAGTTCTTC. Its protein product is CASSPGYNEQFF.

The chain uses TRBV27 and TRBJ1-2; D perhaps matches TRBD1 (5 bases). This CDR3 has 14 amino acids. The germline CDR1 and CDR2 sequences are MNHEY and SMNVEV (reference sequence). Trimming stripped 0 bases from V and 7 bases from J, with 12 bases between. Here the CDR3 DNA reads TGTGCCAGCAGTTTATCGGCAGGGCGGGGTGGCTACACCTTC. As protein: CASSLSAGRGGYTF.

This sequence joins TRBV3-1 (or the pseudogene TRBV3-2) and TRBJ2-7; 12 bases fit TRBD2. The CDR3 extends over 14 amino acids. Germline lookup yields CDR1 LGHDT and CDR2 YNNKEL (reference sequence). V lost 4 bases to trimming and J lost 7 bases; unmatched junction nucleotides: 5. The CDR3 DNA sequence: TGTGCCAGCAGCCCTAGCGGGGGGGCGGGGGAGCAGTACTTC. Translating it yields CASSPSGGAGEQYF.

The chain carries TRBV5-4 and TRBJ1-2, with a possible D match to TRBD1 (6 bases). Per the germline V gene, CDR1 is SGHNT and CDR2 is YYREEE (reference sequence). This CDR3 has 15 amino acids. The V gene lost 4 bases and the J gene lost 4 bases, with 17 bases spanning the gap. The CDR3 nucleotides read TGTGCCAGCAGCCCCGCAACGGACAGCTTCTATGGCTACACCTTC. Translated: CASSPATDSFYGYTF.

The CDR3 protein is CASSPGLAGGQETQYF. The CDR3 DNA reads TGTGCCAGCAGCCCAGGACTAGCGGGGGGGCAAGAGACCCAGTACTTC. The chain employs TRBV11-2 and TRBJ2-5; the match to TRBD2 covers 15 bases. Germline values: CDR1 SGHAT, CDR2 FQNNGV. Losses at the gene ends were 5 bases for V and 2 bases for J; bases not matched to a gene: 3. This CDR3 comprises 16 residues.

The gene calls are TRBV24-1 and TRBJ1-1; possible D gene TRBD1, 6 bases. This CDR3 spans 13 amino acids. Germline-derived CDR1 and CDR2 are KGHDR and SFDVKD. V lost 2 bases and J lost 7, with 10 bases in between. CDR3 sequence reads: CATSDSRTDEAFF. DNA of the CDR3: TGTGCCACCAGTGATTCTAGGACAGATGAAGCTTTCTTT.

The CDR3 reads CASSGGTTGYGYTF. For the CDR3, the DNA is TGTGCCAGCAGTGGGGGGACAACCGGCTATGGCTACACCTTC. The V call is TRBV2, the J call TRBJ1-2, with a tentative D call TRBD1 (6 bases). The CDR3 spans 14 residues. Per the germline V gene, CDR1 is SNHLY and CDR2 is FYNNEI. Trimming shortened V by 4 bases and J by 4 bases, and 13 bases separated the two germline ends.

V is TRBV19 and J is TRBJ2-1; D uncertain. The V end lost 1 base, the J end lost 13 bases, and 11 bases lay between the germline ends. In germline, CDR1 is LNHDA, CDR2 SQIVND (reference sequence). The CDR3 extends over 12 amino acids. The CDR3 loop is CASSIVGSPQFF. In DNA form, the CDR3 reads TGTGCCAGTAGTATAGTGGGCTCCCCCCAGTTCTTC.

The chain has TRBV11-2 and TRBJ1-2; possible D gene TRBD1, 5 bases. This CDR3 has 15 residues. CDR1 is SGHAT and CDR2 is FQNNGV in the germline V gene. The V end was cut by 2 bases, the J end by 5 bases, with 15 bases between. The DNA of the CDR3 is TGTGCCAGCAGCTTAATGGACGACAGCCCATATGGCTACACCTTC. This encodes CASSLMDDSPYGYTF.

The chain employs TRBV19 and TRBJ2-5; 9 nucleotides match TRBD1. CDR3 length: 14 amino acids. The V and J ends lost 10 bases and 5 bases, in that order; junction bases with no gene match: 11. Germline CDR1 reads LNHDA; CDR2 reads SQIVND (reference sequence). The CDR3 DNA follows: TGTGCCACAGCTGGGGACAGGGTCCGGGAGACCCAGTACTTC. Its protein is CATAGDRVRETQYF.

The chain carries TRBV29-1 and TRBJ1-2; the D gene is possibly TRBD1 (5 bases). The germline V and J ends were trimmed by 7 bases and 4 bases, with 10 bases remaining between them. This CDR3 region has 11 residues. Germline V gene sequence: CDR1 SQVTM, CDR2 ANQGSEA. In nucleotides, the CDR3 is TGCAGCGCCGGACAAACCTATGGCTACACCTTC. Protein sequence: CSAGQTYGYTF. The variable domain in full, completed from reference TRBV29-1 and TRBJ1-2, reads SAVISQKPSRDICQRGTSLTIQCQVDSQVTMMFWYRQQPGQSLTLIATANQGSEATYESGFVIDKFPISRPNLTFSTLTVSNMSPEDSSIYLCSAGQTYGYTFGSGTRLTVV.

The V and J genes are TRBV2 and TRBJ2-5, with TRBD2 matching over 7 bases. The V gene's germline CDR1 is SNHLY and CDR2 FYNNEI. The junction had 6 bases not matched to a gene; V was cut back by 7 bases and J by 1 base. CDR3 size: 14 residues. CDR3 in amino acids: CASKIIAGQETQYF. Written as DNA, the CDR3 is TGTGCCAGCAAAATAATAGCGGGCCAAGAGACCCAGTACTTC.